The rows below give T cell receptor beta chains drawn from one sample of a study of tumor and adjacent non-tumor tissue in lung cancer. TCRdb called the multiplex PCR reads again in MiXCR, with one record for every CDR3 protein. The table lists 70,000 to 90,000 distinct CDR3 sequences, roughly 80% of them singletons. The source material was distant non-tumor lung tissue. The receptors stem from a man aged 55-75 years with non-small cell lung cancer. Each CDR3 is given with its conserved first and last residue. A D gene is named only where the DNA matches it firmly. Clone size is given for some rows only: seen once, a few or many times, or a class if the clone is expanded.

v_call	d_call	clone_size	j_call	cdr3_nt	cdr3_aa
TRBV20-1	.	once	TRBJ1-2	TGCATTACTGCCTCAGGGACTACTGATGGCTACACCTTC	CITASGTTDGYTF
TRBV11-3	.	.	TRBJ2-3	TGTGCCAGCGGCTTAGTCGCCGGGGGGCGGATAGATACGCAGTATTTT	CASGLVAGGRIDTQYF
TRBV11-2	TRBD2	.	TRBJ2-6	TGTGCTAACAGTCCAACTAGCGGGGGAGGCACTGGGGCCAACGTCCTGACTTTC	CANSPTSGGGTGANVLTF
TRBV6-2/TRBV6-3	.	once	TRBJ1-1	TGTGCCTTCAGTTACCCCTACAGTAACACTGAAGCTTTCTTT	CAFSYPYSNTEAFF
TRBV28	.	.	TRBJ1-5	TGTGCCAGCACTACTGGACCTCTAGGGTTGAGCAATCAGCCCCAGCATTTT	CASTTGPLGLSNQPQHF
TRBV29-1	.	.	TRBJ2-1	TGTAGCGTTGTATTGAGCGTGGGTAGGTATGAGCAGTTCTTC	CSVVLSVGRYEQFF
TRBV20-1	TRBD2	few	TRBJ2-1	TGCAGCGCTCTGGGACTAGCGAGCTCCTACAATGTGCAGTTCTTC	CSALGLASSYNVQFF
TRBV24-1	TRBD2	many	TRBJ2-5	TGTGCCACCAGTGATTCCCTAGCGGGGAAGACCCAGTACTTC	CATSDSLAGKTQYF
TRBV20-1	.	.	TRBJ2-3	TGCAGTGCTGAGCCGCGGGACTCAAGCACAAATACGGAGTATTTT	CSAEPRDSSTNTEYF
TRBV6-5	.	once	TRBJ2-3	TGTGCCAGCAGAGACAAGGTCGGAAGCACAGATACGGAGTATTTT	CASRDKVGSTDTEYF
TRBV20-1	.	.	TRBJ2-7	TGCAGTGCTAGAAACAGGTTCGACGAGCAGTACTTC	CSARNRFDEQYF
TRBV6-1	.	.	TRBJ1-3	TGTGCCAACACTTCAGGGAATAGAGACACCATATATTTT	CANTSGNRDTIYF
TRBV11-3	TRBD1	.	TRBJ2-5	TGTGCCAGAAGGCTAACAGGGGGCTGGGAGACCCAGCACTTC	CARRLTGGWETQHF
TRBV29-1	.	.	TRBJ1-2	TGCAGCGTACCGACCGCGAGTTATAGCTACACCTTC	CSVPTASYSYTF
TRBV5-4	TRBD2	.	TRBJ2-5	TGTGCCAGCAGCGAGGAACTAGCGGGAGCCCAAGAGACCCAGTACTTC	CASSEELAGAQETQYF
TRBV20-1	.	.	TRBJ1-2	TGCAGTGCTAGAGAGGGGGCTAAGGCCTATTATGGCTACACCTTC	CSAREGAKAYYGYTF
TRBV11-3	.	.	TRBJ2-2	TGTGTCTGCAGCTTAGCCGGACCGGGTGGAAGGCTGTTTTTT	CVCSLAGPGGRLFF
TRBV4-3	.	.	TRBJ2-7	TGCGCCAGCAGCCAGAGGGCTGACTCGGTGGTCGAGCAATGCTTC	CASSQRADSVVEQCF
TRBV5-6	.	.	TRBJ2-5	TGTGCCAGCAGCGCCACGGCAGTGCCCCAAGAGACCCACTACTTC	CASSATAVPQETHYF
TRBV4-3	.	.	TRBJ2-6	TGCGCTAGCAACCAAGAGGCGGTGTCTGGGGCCAACTTCCTGACTTTC	CASNQEAVSGANFLTF
TRBV12-3/TRBV12-4	.	once	TRBJ1-6	TGTGTCAGCAGTTTATCGCAGGGTTCACCCCTCCACTTT	CVSSLSQGSPLHF
TRBV29-1	TRBD2	.	TRBJ2-1	TGCAGCGCCAAGGGGCTAGCGGGAGTTTGGAATGAGCAGTTCTTC	CSAKGLAGVWNEQFF
TRBV6-2/TRBV6-3	.	once	TRBJ2-2	TGTGCCAGCAATTACTCAGACACCGGGGAGCTGTTTTTT	CASNYSDTGELFF
TRBV10-2	.	.	TRBJ2-3	TGTGCCAGCAGTGAGTCCTCCCGCACACTAGCCGGAGGCATAGATACGCAGTATTTT	CASSESSRTLAGGIDTQYF
TRBV11-2	.	.	TRBJ2-3	TGTGCCAGCAGCCCGGGACCAGAGGGAAAGTTCGGTGGCACAGATACGCAGTATTTT	CASSPGPEGKFGGTDTQYF
TRBV5-4	.	.	TRBJ2-6	TGTGCCAACAGCGGCAGAAGCTCTGGGGTCAACGTCCTGACTTTC	CANSGRSSGVNVLTF
TRBV6-5	TRBD2	.	TRBJ2-1	TGTGCCAGCAGTCATGGTGGTTCCAGCGGGAGGTACAATGAGCAGTTCTTC	CASSHGGSSGRYNEQFF
TRBV11-2	.	.	TRBJ2-6	TGTGCCAGCAGCTTAGTTCCAAAGGTCAGGCCCCCTGGGGCCAGCGTCCTGACTTTC	CASSLVPKVRPPGASVLTF
TRBV6-5	TRBD2	large	TRBJ2-6	TGTGCCAGCAGCCTAGCGGGAGCCAGCTCTGGGGCCAACGTCCTGACTTTC	CASSLAGASSGANVLTF
TRBV11-2	TRBD2	.	TRBJ2-7	TGTGCCAGCATCACTTCTAGCGGGGGGGCTCGCGAGCAGTACTTC	CASITSSGGAREQYF
TRBV7-8	.	.	TRBJ1-5	TGTCCCAGCAGCTTAGGACCCTCCCCGACTAGCAATCAGCCCCAGCATTTT	CPSSLGPSPTSNQPQHF
TRBV5-5	.	.	TRBJ2-1	TGTGCCAGCAGCCTTCCCAGCGTAGGAAATGATCAGTTCTTC	CASSLPSVGNDQFF
TRBV24-1	.	.	TRBJ1-5	TGTGCCACCGTGGGTGAGTTCAATCAGCCCCATCATTTT	CATVGEFNQPHHF
TRBV11-2	.	.	TRBJ2-6	TGTGCCATCAGCTTAGTTCCAAAGGATAGGCCCTCTGGGGTCAACGTCCTGACTTTC	CAISLVPKDRPSGVNVLTF
TRBV4-2	TRBD2	few	TRBJ2-1	TGTGCCAGCAGCCAAGATGGCGCTGGGACTAGCGGGAGCAATGAGCGGTTCTTC	CASSQDGAGTSGSNERFF
TRBV4-1	.	.	TRBJ1-2	TGCTCCAGCAAGGGCGGACTCCATGGCTACACCTTC	CSSKGGLHGYTF
TRBV6-5	TRBD2	.	TRBJ2-1	TGTGCCAGCACCGAGGGAGCGGGAGGACTTATTTCCCGCAATGAGCAGTTCTTC	CASTEGAGGLISRNEQFF
TRBV29-1	.	many	TRBJ2-7	TGCAGCGTTGGGGACCAGCCTCCTCCCTACGAGCAGTACTTC	CSVGDQPPPYEQYF
TRBV11-2	.	.	TRBJ1-6	TGTGCCAGCAGCTTAAACAAAAGATATAATTCACCCGTCCACTTT	CASSLNKRYNSPVHF
TRBV29-1	.	.	TRBJ1-1	TGCAGCGTTACTGGGGATTTGAACACTGAAGCTTTCTTT	CSVTGDLNTEAFF
TRBV29-1	.	many	TRBJ2-1	TGCAGCGTGGCAGGGCCAAGTTTCCAATTCTTC	CSVAGPSFQFF
TRBV20-1	.	.	TRBJ2-2	TGCAGTGCTTCCCAGAAAAAGAACGCCGGGGGGCTGTTTTTT	CSASQKKNAGGLFF
TRBV6-5	TRBD2	.	TRBJ2-7	TGTGCCATCAGTTACACTAGCGGGAGCTCCTACGAGCAATACTTC	CAISYTSGSSYEQYF
TRBV25-1	.	few	TRBJ1-5	TGTGCCAGCAGTGGGATCGACAGCCTCAATCAGCCCCAGCATTTT	CASSGIDSLNQPQHF
TRBV29-1	.	.	TRBJ2-1	TGCAGCATCGGACAGTTGAGCTCCTACAATGAGCAGTTCTTC	CSIGQLSSYNEQFF
TRBV5-1	.	few	TRBJ2-1	TGTGCCAGCAGCTTGGGGCTAGGGGACTTGAGCTCCTACAATGAGCAGTTCTTC	CASSLGLGDLSSYNEQFF
TRBV4-3	TRBD1	many	TRBJ2-4	TGCGCCAGCAGCCAAGATACCGGGACAGGGGAAAACATTCAGTACTTC	CASSQDTGTGENIQYF
TRBV4-1	TRBD1	.	TRBJ1-2	TGCGCCAGCAGCCCATGTGGAACAGGGGACTACTATAGCTACACCTTC	CASSPCGTGDYYSYTF
TRBV11-3	.	once	TRBJ2-5	TGTGTCAGGAGCTATACCGGGGAAGAGGCCCAGTACTTC	CVRSYTGEEAQYF
TRBV6-1	.	.	TRBJ1-3	TGTGCCAGTACGACAAGCCGAAACACCATATATTTT	CASTTSRNTIYF
TRBV4-1	.	few	TRBJ1-4	TGCGCCAGCAGCCTCCCAGGGGATCTCGGATCTAATGAAAAACTGTTTTTT	CASSLPGDLGSNEKLFF
TRBV7-8	.	.	TRBJ1-5	TGTGCCAGTAGCGGAGAGGACAGCAGCAATCAGCCCCAGCATTTT	CASSGEDSSNQPQHF
TRBV18	.	.	TRBJ2-5	TGTGCCAGCTCACCACTCGTAGGAGAGACCCAGTACTTC	CASSPLVGETQYF
TRBV20-1	TRBD2	.	TRBJ2-5	TGCAGTGCTAGAGGTGTGGGCGCGGGAGGGCCCTCGGAGACCCAGTACTTC	CSARGVGAGGPSETQYF
TRBV11-2	.	.	TRBJ2-5	TGTGCCAGCAGCATTGGGCAGGTCCAAGAGACCCAGTACTTC	CASSIGQVQETQYF